The T cell receptor beta chain under discussion was sequenced for a study of T cells in Graves' hyperthyroidism and ophthalmopathy. Overall study: Peripheral blood collection took place at initial diagnosis, before any treatment.

Researchers amplified the TCR beta CDR3 regions from RNA transcripts. First-round RT-PCR with HTBI primers amplified the TCR CDR3 region. TCRdb fed the multiplex PCR reads into MiXCR, producing one record per CDR3 protein. The table lists some 400,000 distinct CDR3 sequences, approximately 15% of them singletons. Criteria for exclusion of patients were uncontrolled infection, other autoimmune disease, pregnancy or lactation. Findings and caveats of the study: In the blood, most expanded thyroid clonotypes above 0.001 appeared as well.

This clonotype was recorded many times. Its target is not known. V was pared by 1 base and J by 0 bases, with 9 bases between. The CDR3 totals 15 residues. The germline V gene has CDR1 LNHNV and CDR2 YYDKDF (reference sequence). The sequence was collected from a woman aged 55 to 70 with Graves' hyperthyroidism. The chain carries TRBV15 and TRBJ1-1, with D perhaps matching TRBD1 (5 bases). Sequences were obtained from blood. CDR3 DNA sequence: TGTGCCACCAGCAGAGTCGGGGGAATGAACACTGAAGCTTTCTTT. This codes for CATSRVGGMNTEAFF.